This TCR beta chain is from a study of blood T cell repertoires in COVID-19. Study-level information: The samples span acute and convalescent COVID-19 from the United States, Italy and Spain.

V dropped 3 bases and J dropped 0 bases, with 14 bases sitting between them. This CDR3 contains 16 residues. Germline CDR1 reads MNHEY; CDR2 reads SVGAGI. In the source study's methods: From reference gene primer amplification, estimates of nucleated cell counts were derived. Measured with immunoSEQ multiplex PCR; TCRdb has only the in-frame clones, and not every one. V and J calls and clone size come straight from that table; D and trimming were deduced from the DNA. The sample consists of 30,000 to 35,000 clones, 75% of them appearing once. Sequenced input: peripheral blood. The rearrangement links TRBV6-5 to TRBJ1-1, with D possibly TRBD1 on 5 matching bases. This receptor was obtained from an elderly man with active or convalescent COVID-19. The CDR3 is CASSYRQTHMNTEAFF. The CDR3 bases are TGTGCCAGCAGTTATCGACAGACCCACATGAACACTGAAGCTTTCTTT.